This TCR beta chain was recorded in a study of vaccination effects on CD4 cells after COVID-19. Study-level points and caveats: Marked clonal contraction of infection- and vaccine-induced clones was seen late after vaccination. Vaccine-induced clones in healthy vaccinees cross-reacted with common cold coronaviruses in only 1 of 255 cases.

In its sample, this clone was seen a few times. As yet, its antigen is unknown. Germline V gene data show CDR1 as SGHDN and CDR2 as FVKESK. The CDR3 consists of 13 residues. Trimming removed 3 bases from V and 2 bases from J, with 5 bases in between. The culture ran for around nine days before CD4+ T cells were isolated. Each participant was given two doses of one vaccine (BNT162b2 or mRNA-1273). Previously uninfected by SARS-CoV-2, the vaccine recipients also showed negative nucleocapsid antibodies. Measured with immunoSEQ multiplex PCR; TCRdb has only the in-frame clones, and not every one. The data contain some 60,000 clones, less than 80% of them singletons.

This sequence joins TRBV14 and TRBJ1-5; D uncertain. This TCR came from a human donor who received a COVID-19 vaccine. Here the sequenced sample was CD4+ T cells from PBMCs cultured without peptide, taken after COVID-19 vaccination. CDR3 nucleotides: TGTGCCAGCAGCCAGGGTGGCAATCAGCCCCAGCATTTT. It translates to CASSQGGNQPQHF.